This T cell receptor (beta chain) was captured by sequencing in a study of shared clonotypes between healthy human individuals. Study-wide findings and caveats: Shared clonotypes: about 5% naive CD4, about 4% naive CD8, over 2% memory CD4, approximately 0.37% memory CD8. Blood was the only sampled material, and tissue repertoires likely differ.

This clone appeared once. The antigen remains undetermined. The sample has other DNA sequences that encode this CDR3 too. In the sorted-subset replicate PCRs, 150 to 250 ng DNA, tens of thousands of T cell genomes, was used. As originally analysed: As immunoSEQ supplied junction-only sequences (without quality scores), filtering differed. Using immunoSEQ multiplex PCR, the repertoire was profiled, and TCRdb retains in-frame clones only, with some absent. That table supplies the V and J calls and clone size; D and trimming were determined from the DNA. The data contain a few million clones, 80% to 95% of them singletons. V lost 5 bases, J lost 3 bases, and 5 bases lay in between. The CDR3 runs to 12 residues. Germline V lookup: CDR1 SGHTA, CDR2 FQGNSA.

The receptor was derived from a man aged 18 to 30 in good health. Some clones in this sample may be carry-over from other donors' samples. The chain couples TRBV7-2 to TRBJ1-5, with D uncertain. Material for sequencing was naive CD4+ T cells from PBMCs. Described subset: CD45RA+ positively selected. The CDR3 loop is CASSVNNQPQHF. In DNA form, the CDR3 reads TGTGCCAGCAGCGTGAACAATCAGCCCCAGCATTTT.